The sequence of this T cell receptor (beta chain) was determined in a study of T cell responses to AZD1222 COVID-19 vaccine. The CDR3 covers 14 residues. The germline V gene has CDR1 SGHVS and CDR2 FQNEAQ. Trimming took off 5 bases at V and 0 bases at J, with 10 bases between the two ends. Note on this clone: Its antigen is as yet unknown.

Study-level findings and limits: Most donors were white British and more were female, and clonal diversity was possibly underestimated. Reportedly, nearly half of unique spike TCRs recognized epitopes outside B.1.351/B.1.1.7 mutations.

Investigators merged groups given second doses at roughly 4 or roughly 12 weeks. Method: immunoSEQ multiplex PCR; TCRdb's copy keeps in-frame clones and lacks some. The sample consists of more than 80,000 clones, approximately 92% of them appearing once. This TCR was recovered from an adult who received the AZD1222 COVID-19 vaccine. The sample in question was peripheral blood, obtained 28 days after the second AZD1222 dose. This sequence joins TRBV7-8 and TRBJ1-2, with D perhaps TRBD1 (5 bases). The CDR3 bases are TGTGCCAGCAGCGAGACCAGGGCTAACTATGGCTACACCTTC. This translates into CASSETRANYGYTF.